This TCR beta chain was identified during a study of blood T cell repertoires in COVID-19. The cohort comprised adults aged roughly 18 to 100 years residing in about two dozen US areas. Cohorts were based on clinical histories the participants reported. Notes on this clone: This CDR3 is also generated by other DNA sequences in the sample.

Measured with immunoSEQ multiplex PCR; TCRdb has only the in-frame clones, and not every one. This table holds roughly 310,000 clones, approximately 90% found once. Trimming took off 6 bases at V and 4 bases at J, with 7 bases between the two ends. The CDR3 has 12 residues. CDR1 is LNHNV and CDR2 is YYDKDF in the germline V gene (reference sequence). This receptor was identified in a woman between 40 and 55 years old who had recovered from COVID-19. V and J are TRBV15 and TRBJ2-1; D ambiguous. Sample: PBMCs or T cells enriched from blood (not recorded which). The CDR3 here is CATSSVYNEQFF. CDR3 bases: TGTGCCACCAGTTCCGTGTACAATGAGCAGTTCTTC.